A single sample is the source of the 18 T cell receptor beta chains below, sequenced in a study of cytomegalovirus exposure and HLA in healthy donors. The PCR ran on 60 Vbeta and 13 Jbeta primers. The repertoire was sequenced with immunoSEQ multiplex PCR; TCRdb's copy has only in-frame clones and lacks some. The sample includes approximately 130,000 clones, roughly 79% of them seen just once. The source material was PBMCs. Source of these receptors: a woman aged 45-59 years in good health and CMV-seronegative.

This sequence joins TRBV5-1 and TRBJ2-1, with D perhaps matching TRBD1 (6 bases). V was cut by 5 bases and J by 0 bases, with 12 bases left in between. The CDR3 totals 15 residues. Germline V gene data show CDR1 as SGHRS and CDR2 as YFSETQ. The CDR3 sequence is CASRRGTGSYNEQFF. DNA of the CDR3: TGCGCCAGCAGGAGGGGGACGGGCTCCTACAATGAGCAGTTCTTC.

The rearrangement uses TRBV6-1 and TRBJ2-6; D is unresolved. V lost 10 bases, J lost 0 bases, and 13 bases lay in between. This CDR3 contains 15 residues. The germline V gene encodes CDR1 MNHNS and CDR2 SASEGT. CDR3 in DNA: TGTGCCACCCGCGGCGGTTACTCTGGGGCCAACGTCCTGACTTTC. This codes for CATRGGYSGANVLTF.

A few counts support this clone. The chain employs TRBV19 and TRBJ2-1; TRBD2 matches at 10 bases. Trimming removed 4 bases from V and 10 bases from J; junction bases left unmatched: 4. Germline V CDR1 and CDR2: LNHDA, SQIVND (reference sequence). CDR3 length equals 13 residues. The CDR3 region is CASSTKLAGEQFF. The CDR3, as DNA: TGTGCCAGTAGTACGAAACTAGCGGGGGAGCAGTTCTTC. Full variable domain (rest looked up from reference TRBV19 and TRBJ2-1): DGGITQSPKYLFRKEGQNVTLSCEQNLNHDAMYWYRQDPGQGLRLIYYSQIVNDFQKGDIAEGYSVSREKKESFPLTVTSAQKNPTAFYLCASSTKLAGEQFFGPGTRLTVL.

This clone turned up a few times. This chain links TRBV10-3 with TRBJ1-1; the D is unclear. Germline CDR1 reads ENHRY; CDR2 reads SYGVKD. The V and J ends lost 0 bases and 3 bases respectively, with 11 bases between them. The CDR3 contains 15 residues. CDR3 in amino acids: CAISESMGTDTEAFF. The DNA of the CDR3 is TGTGCCATCAGTGAGTCCATGGGCACGGACACTGAAGCTTTCTTT.

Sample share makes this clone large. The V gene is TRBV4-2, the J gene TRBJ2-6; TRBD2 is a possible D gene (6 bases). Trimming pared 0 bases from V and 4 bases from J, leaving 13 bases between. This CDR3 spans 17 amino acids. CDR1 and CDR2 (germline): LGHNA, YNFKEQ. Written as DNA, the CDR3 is TGTGCCAGCAGCCAAGATGGGACTTCTCTGGGGGCCAACGTCCTGACTTTC. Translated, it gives CASSQDGTSLGANVLTF.

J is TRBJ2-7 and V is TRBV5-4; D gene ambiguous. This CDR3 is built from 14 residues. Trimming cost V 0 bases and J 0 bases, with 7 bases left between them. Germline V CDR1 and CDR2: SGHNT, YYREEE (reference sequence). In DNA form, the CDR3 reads TGTGCCAGCAGCTTGGATCCAGGCTCCTACGAGCAGTACGTC. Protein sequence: CASSLDPGSYEQYV.

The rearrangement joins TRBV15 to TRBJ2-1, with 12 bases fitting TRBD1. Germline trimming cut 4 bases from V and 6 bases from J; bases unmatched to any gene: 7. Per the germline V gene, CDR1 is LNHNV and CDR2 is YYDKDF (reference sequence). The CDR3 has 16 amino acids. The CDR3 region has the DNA TGTGCCACCAGCACAGACCCGGGACAGGGGGCCAATGAGCAGTTCTTC. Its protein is CATSTDPGQGANEQFF.

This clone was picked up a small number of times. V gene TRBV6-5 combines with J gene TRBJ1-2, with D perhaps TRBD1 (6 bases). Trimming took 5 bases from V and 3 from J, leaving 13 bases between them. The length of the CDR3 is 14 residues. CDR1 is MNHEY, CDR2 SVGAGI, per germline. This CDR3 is CASSRDRLHYGYTF. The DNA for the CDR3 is TGTGCCAGCAGTCGCGACAGGTTGCACTATGGCTACACCTTC.

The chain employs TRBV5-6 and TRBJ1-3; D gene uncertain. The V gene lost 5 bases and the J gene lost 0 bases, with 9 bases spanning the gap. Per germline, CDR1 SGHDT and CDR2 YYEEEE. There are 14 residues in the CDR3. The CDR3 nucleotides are TGTGCCAGCAGACTCCAAAACTCTGGAAACACCATATATTTT. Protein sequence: CASRLQNSGNTIYF.

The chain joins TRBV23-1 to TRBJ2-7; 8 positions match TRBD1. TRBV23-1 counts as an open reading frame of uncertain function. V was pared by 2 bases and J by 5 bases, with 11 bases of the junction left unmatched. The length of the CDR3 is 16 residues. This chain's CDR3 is CASSQPWTGRKDEQYV. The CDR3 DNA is TGCGCCAGCAGTCAACCCTGGACAGGGCGGAAGGACGAGCAGTACGTC.

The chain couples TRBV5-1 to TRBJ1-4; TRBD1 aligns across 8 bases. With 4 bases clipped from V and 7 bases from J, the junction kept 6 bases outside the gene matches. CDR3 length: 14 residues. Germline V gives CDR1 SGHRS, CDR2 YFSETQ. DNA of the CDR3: TGCGCCAGCAGCCCGGGGCAGGGGGCTGAAAAACTGTTTTTT. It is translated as CASSPGQGAEKLFF.

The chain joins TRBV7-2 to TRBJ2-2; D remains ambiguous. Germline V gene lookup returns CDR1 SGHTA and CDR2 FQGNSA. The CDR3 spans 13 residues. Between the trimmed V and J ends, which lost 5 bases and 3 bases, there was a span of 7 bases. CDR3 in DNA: TGTGCCAGCAGCCCGGTGGACACCGGGGAGCTGTTTTTT. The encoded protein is CASSPVDTGELFF.

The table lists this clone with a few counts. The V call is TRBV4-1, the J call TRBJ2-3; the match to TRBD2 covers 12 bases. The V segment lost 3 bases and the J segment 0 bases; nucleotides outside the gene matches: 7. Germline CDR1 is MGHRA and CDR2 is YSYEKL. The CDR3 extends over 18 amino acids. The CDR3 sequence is CASSHILAGGTSTDTQYF. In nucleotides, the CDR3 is TGCGCCAGCAGCCACATTCTAGCGGGAGGGACTAGCACAGATACGCAGTATTTT.

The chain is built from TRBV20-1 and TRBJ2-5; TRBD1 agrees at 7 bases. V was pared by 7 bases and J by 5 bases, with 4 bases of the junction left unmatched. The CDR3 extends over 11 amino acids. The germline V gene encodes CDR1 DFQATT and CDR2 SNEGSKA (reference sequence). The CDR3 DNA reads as TGCAGTGTTGACAGGGCGGAGACCCAGTACTTC. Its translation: CSVDRAETQYF.

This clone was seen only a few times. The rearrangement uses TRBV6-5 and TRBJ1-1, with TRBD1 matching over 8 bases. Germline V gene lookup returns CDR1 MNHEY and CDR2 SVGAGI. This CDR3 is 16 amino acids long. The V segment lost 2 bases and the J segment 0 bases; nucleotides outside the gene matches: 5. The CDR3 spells CASSYGTGALNTEAFF. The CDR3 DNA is TGTGCCAGCAGTTACGGGACAGGAGCCCTGAACACTGAAGCTTTCTTT.

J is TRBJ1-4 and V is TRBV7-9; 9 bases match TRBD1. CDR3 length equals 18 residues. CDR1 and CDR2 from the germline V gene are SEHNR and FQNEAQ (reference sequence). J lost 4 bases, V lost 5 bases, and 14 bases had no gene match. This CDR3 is CASSLPGTGTVFNEKLFF. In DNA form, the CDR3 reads TGTGCCAGCAGCCTTCCCGGGACAGGGACGGTATTTAATGAAAAACTGTTTTTT.

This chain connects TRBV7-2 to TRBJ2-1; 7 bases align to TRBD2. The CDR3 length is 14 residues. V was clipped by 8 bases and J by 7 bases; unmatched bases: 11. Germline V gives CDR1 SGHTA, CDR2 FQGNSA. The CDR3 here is CASPGAGPTNEQFF. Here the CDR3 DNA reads TGTGCCAGCCCAGGAGCGGGGCCAACTAATGAGCAGTTCTTC.

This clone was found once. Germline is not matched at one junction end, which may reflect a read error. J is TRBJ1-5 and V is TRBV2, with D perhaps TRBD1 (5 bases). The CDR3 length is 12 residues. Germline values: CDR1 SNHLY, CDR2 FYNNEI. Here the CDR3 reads CASSRGPGAQNF. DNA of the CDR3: TGTGCCAGCAGTAGGGGCCCAGGAGCCCAGAATTTT.